A selection of T cell receptor beta chains follows, all from one sample in a study of T-cell memory formation after mild COVID-19. One entry per CDR3 protein results from TCRdb running MiXCR on the 5' RACE reads. This sample has around 300,000 distinct CDR3 sequences; about 13% occur once, and the top ten carry 22%. The sample was PBMCs or a T cell subset sorted from them (not recorded which). The receptor source for this set is a man between 18 and 35 years old who had mild COVID-19 (a few samples of this study predate the infection). Cell type and time point are not known. CDR3s include the opening cysteine and the closing phenylalanine or tryptophan.

v_gene	j_gene	CDR3aa
TRBV4-3	TRBJ2-4	CASSQELAGGVSNIQYF
TRBV5-1	TRBJ2-5	CASSLGGEGQETQYF
TRBV7-9	TRBJ1-1	CASSIPTGANTEAFF
TRBV5-1	TRBJ2-5	CASSYGTNQETQYF
TRBV18	TRBJ2-7	CASSPPGYEQYF
TRBV5-6	TRBJ2-7	CASSLTGRSSYEQYF
TRBV7-9	TRBJ1-1	CASSLFGKNTEAFF
TRBV7-6	TRBJ2-2	CASSFGQGLNGGELFF
TRBV7-2	TRBJ2-3	CASSLVSGGGTDTQYF
TRBV19	TRBJ2-2	CASTRYGTGATNTGELFF
TRBV9	TRBJ1-1	CASSVIQNTEAFF
TRBV7-3	TRBJ2-3	CASSLTSLAGFTDTQYF
TRBV4-3	TRBJ1-5	CASSPERRGRQPQHF
TRBV7-8	TRBJ2-5	CASSPERRGGRETQYF
TRBV14	TRBJ2-7	CASSRGNLYEQYF
TRBV5-1	TRBJ2-6	CASSVDSGTGRANVLTF
TRBV2	TRBJ2-1	CASSGRELAEYLSYNEQFF
TRBV10-3	TRBJ1-1	CAISRSIGAVEAFF
TRBV5-1	TRBJ1-1	CASSSTPQNTEAFF
TRBV13	TRBJ2-5	CASSFGSRGETQYF
TRBV4-1	TRBJ1-2	CASSQGDRVRSGYTF
TRBV4-3	TRBJ2-3	CASSLGLAGATDTQYF
TRBV2	TRBJ2-1	CASSEQGQIYEQFF
TRBV3-1	TRBJ2-3	CASSQGGTGTDTQYF
TRBV28	TRBJ2-5	CASSYGGSRTQYF
TRBV6-1	TRBJ2-7	CASRLGREYDEQYF
TRBV5-1	TRBJ2-1	CASSLTVAGREQFF
TRBV6-6	TRBJ1-5	CASGYGGNQPQHF
TRBV7-2	TRBJ2-3	CASSLILAGGPSTDTQYF
TRBV12-3/TRBV12-4	TRBJ1-2	CASSSPGQGVYYGYTF
TRBV5-6	TRBJ2-7	CASSLAWKGPYEQYF
TRBV4-1	TRBJ1-2	CASSNVAGYYGYTF
TRBV6-2/TRBV6-3	TRBJ1-1	CASSPWGQTEAFF
TRBV5-1	TRBJ1-1	CASRSRRDTEAFF
TRBV19	TRBJ2-3	CASSIGQGYSTDTQYF
TRBV28	TRBJ1-5	CASSLRWVVGNQPQHF
TRBV6-6	TRBJ2-7	CASSQRDGPSYEQYF
TRBV5-1	TRBJ2-3	CASKDLPSTDTQYF
TRBV28	TRBJ2-5	CASSSRRDRVFETQYF
TRBV7-2	TRBJ2-1	CASSLVAGGYGEQFF
TRBV5-1	TRBJ1-1	CASGRRATEAFF
TRBV7-2	TRBJ2-2	CASSGGTSGGSRELFF
TRBV6-1	TRBJ2-1	CASSRDPGGNYNEQFF
TRBV12-3/TRBV12-4	TRBJ1-2	CASSSPRGGSNYGYTF
TRBV7-8	TRBJ1-5	CASSLVGTGSRPQHF
TRBV20-1	TRBJ1-1	CSARWQTLEAFF
TRBV5-6	TRBJ1-1	CASSFGTQNTEAFF
TRBV7-3	TRBJ2-3	CASRQGPGITNTQYF
TRBV16	TRBJ1-5	CASSQSVTDRSWPQHF
TRBV7-6	TRBJ2-3	CASTIGPTNADTQYF
TRBV12-3/TRBV12-4	TRBJ1-4	CASSLAPGGEKLFF
TRBV5-1	TRBJ1-2	CASSTGQYGYTF
TRBV6-2/TRBV6-3	TRBJ2-7	CASSYTGFYEQYF